This passage covers 32 T cell receptor beta chains from one sample sequenced in a study of T cell responses to AZD1222 COVID-19 vaccine. The repertoire was sequenced with immunoSEQ multiplex PCR; TCRdb's copy has only in-frame clones and lacks some. The sample lists 170,000 or so clones, 70% to 90% occurring once. Sequencing used peripheral blood, obtained 28 days after the second AZD1222 dose. Source of these receptors: an adult who received the AZD1222 COVID-19 vaccine.

This clone was counted at least ten times. The V gene is TRBV23-1, the J gene TRBJ2-7, with 7 positions matching TRBD1. TRBV23-1 is identified as an open reading frame with a role that is uncertain. This CDR3 is built from 16 residues. V lost 4 bases, J lost 0 bases, and 9 bases stayed unmatched. The CDR3 spells CASSPRQGKDSYEQYF. The CDR3 DNA follows: TGCGCCAGCAGTCCCAGACAGGGTAAGGACTCCTACGAGCAGTACTTC.

The CDR3 sequence: CASSSYRVANEQFF. The CDR3 DNA sequence: TGTGCCAGCAGCTCATACAGGGTGGCCAATGAGCAGTTCTTC. This sequence joins TRBV11-2 and TRBJ2-1, with D perhaps TRBD1 (6 bases). The CDR3 has 14 residues. V was clipped by 4 bases and J by 6 bases, with 13 bases between them. In germline, CDR1 is SGHAT, CDR2 FQNNGV.

The V call is TRBV5-1, the J call TRBJ2-3; D is possibly TRBD1 (6 bases). V was pared by 5 bases and J by 0 bases, with 13 bases between. In germline, CDR1 is SGHRS, CDR2 YFSETQ. The CDR3 is 15 amino acids. CDR3 in amino acids: CASRQQGPSTDTQYF. The CDR3 DNA sequence: TGCGCCAGCAGACAACAGGGACCTAGCACAGATACGCAGTATTTT. The full variable domain, with the rest looked up from reference TRBV5-1 and TRBJ2-3, is KAGVTQTPRYLIKTRGQQVTLSCSPISGHRSVSWYQQTPGQGLQFLFEYFSETQRNKGNFPGRFSGRQFSNSRSEMNVSTLELGDSALYLCASRQQGPSTDTQYFGPGTRLTVL.

The chain employs TRBV19 and TRBJ2-1, with a tentative D call TRBD2 (6 bases). This CDR3 has 16 amino acids. The V gene lost 7 bases and the J gene lost 12 bases, with 28 bases spanning the gap. The germline V gene has CDR1 LNHDA and CDR2 SQIVND (reference sequence). CDR3 sequence reads: CASTQSTGTTHGGQFF. In DNA form, the CDR3 reads TGTGCCAGTACCCAAAGTACCGGGACCACGCACGGGGGGCAGTTCTTC.

J is TRBJ1-2 and V is TRBV29-1, with 9 nucleotides matching TRBD1. J gave up 6 bases and V 6 bases, and 8 bases lay outside the gene matches. This CDR3 comprises 13 residues. Germline values: CDR1 SQVTM, CDR2 ANQGSEA. CDR3 sequence: CSVVGQGIHGYTF. For the CDR3, the DNA is TGCAGCGTAGTCGGACAGGGGATTCATGGCTACACCTTC.

The CDR3 loop is CASSSPGTFGYEQYF. DNA of the CDR3: TGTGCCAGCAGCTCTCCCGGGACTTTTGGCTACGAGCAGTACTTC. The chain joins TRBV5-4 to TRBJ2-7; TRBD2 is a possible D gene (6 bases). The germline CDR1 and CDR2 sequences are SGHNT and YYREEE (reference sequence). The CDR3 has 15 residues. V gave up 3 bases and J gave up 3 bases, with 16 bases separating them.

The genes are TRBV19 and TRBJ1-2, with D possibly being TRBD1 (6 bases). This CDR3 is 14 amino acids long. Germline values: CDR1 LNHDA, CDR2 SQIVND (reference sequence). The V gene lost 1 base and the J gene lost 3 bases, with 9 bases spanning the gap. The CDR3 region is CASSIGGGDYGYTF. The CDR3 DNA follows: TGTGCCAGTAGTATAGGCGGGGGCGACTATGGCTACACCTTC.

The chain recombines TRBV6-2 or TRBV6-3 with TRBJ2-7, with D possibly TRBD2 on 5 matching bases. Germline V gene lookup returns CDR1 MNHEY and CDR2 SVGEGT. The ends were cut back, 6 bases at V and 3 bases at J, with 12 bases in the middle. The CDR3 runs to 13 residues. The CDR3 reads CASSVGLHYEQYF. DNA of the CDR3: TGTGCCAGCAGCGTCGGACTTCACTACGAGCAGTACTTC.

This CDR3 reads CASRENTIYF. As DNA, the CDR3 is TGTGCCAGCAGGGAAAACACCATATATTTT. The chain combines TRBV6-5 with TRBJ1-3; D unresolved. CDR1 and CDR2 from the germline V gene are MNHEY and SVGAGI. The CDR3 contains 10 residues. Trimming stripped 6 bases from V and 6 bases from J, with 3 bases between.

The chain links TRBV4-1 to TRBJ1-2; D is unclear. The V and J ends lost 3 bases and 1 base respectively, with 9 bases between them. This CDR3 contains 14 residues. Germline lookup yields CDR1 MGHRA and CDR2 YSYEKL. In DNA, the CDR3 is TGCGCCAGCAGCCAGGAACAGTTTAACTATGGCTACACCTTC. Translation: CASSQEQFNYGYTF.

In this sample, this clone turned up once. The chain is built from TRBV23-1 and TRBJ2-3; D unresolved. TRBV23-1 is flagged as an ORF with uncertain function. The length of the CDR3 is 14 residues. V lost 0 bases to trimming and J lost 6 bases, with 10 bases between them. The CDR3 loop reads CASSQSHLGDTQYF. The CDR3 region has the DNA TGCGCCAGCAGTCAATCCCATCTCGGTGATACGCAGTATTTT.

V is TRBV6-5 and J is TRBJ1-2, with a possible D match to TRBD1 (5 bases). CDR1 MNHEY and CDR2 SVGAGI come from the germline V gene. V gave up 8 bases and J gave up 8 bases, with 21 bases separating them. This CDR3 comprises 14 residues. The CDR3 region has the DNA TGTGCCAGCCTTCAGCCCGGGACGGTCTCCGGCTACACCTTC. Amino acid sequence: CASLQPGTVSGYTF.

The CDR3 DNA is TGTGCCAGCAGTATCGGGGCCTCCTACGAGCAGTACTTC. Translating it yields CASSIGASYEQYF. V gene TRBV2 combines with J gene TRBJ2-7; D might be TRBD1 or TRBD2, each matching 5 bases. The CDR3 runs to 13 residues. Trimming stripped 5 bases from V and 0 bases from J, with 8 bases between. Germline V CDR1 and CDR2: SNHLY, FYNNEI.

V usage is TRBV3-1 (or the pseudogene TRBV3-2) and J usage is TRBJ2-5; 7 bases are shared with TRBD1. Trimming cost V 4 bases and J 5 bases; bases outside gene matches: 10. Germline CDR1 LGHDT, CDR2 YNNKEL (reference sequence). The CDR3 is 15 residues long. DNA of the CDR3: TGTGCCAGCAGCCGGAACAAGGGGGCGCGGGAGACCCAGTACTTC. This gives the protein CASSRNKGARETQYF.

The chain employs TRBV6-5 and TRBJ2-1; 10 bases match TRBD1. V lost 0 bases to trimming and J lost 4 bases; unmatched junction nucleotides: 3. This CDR3 has 16 amino acids. From germline, CDR1 is MNHEY and CDR2 SVGAGI. The CDR3 DNA follows: TGTGCCAGCAGTTACTCACGGGACAGGGGATACAATGAGCAGTTCTTC. Amino acids: CASSYSRDRGYNEQFF.

CDR3 nucleotide sequence: TGTGCCAGCAGCTTGGAAAAGGTGAACACTGAAGCTTTCTTT. This gives the protein CASSLEKVNTEAFF. This chain joins TRBV5-8 and TRBJ1-1; D not certain. The V and J ends lost 0 bases and 0 bases respectively, with 6 bases between them. Germline V gene data show CDR1 as SGHTS and CDR2 as YDEGEE. The CDR3 has 14 amino acids.

The gene calls are TRBV5-5 and TRBJ2-6; 7 nucleotides match TRBD1. Germline CDR1 reads SGHKS; CDR2 reads YYEKEE (reference sequence). The trim removed 3 bases at V and 2 bases at J, leaving 8 bases unmatched. The CDR3 is 17 residues long. The CDR3 DNA reads as TGTGCCAGCAGCTCCACAGGGGTCAGGACTGGGGCCAACGTCCTGACTTTC. Translating gives CASSSTGVRTGANVLTF.

V and J are TRBV3-1 (or the pseudogene TRBV3-2) and TRBJ2-2; no clear D gene. V shed 4 bases and J shed 6 bases, with 9 bases lying between them. The CDR3 extends over 13 amino acids. The germline V gene encodes CDR1 LGHDT and CDR2 YNNKEL (reference sequence). This chain's CDR3 is CASSPLSPGELFF. DNA of the CDR3: TGTGCCAGCAGCCCCCTCAGTCCCGGGGAGCTGTTTTTT.

The chain combines TRBV9 with TRBJ2-2, with TRBD1 as a possible D gene (6 bases). Trimming removed 2 bases at V and 5 bases at J, with 13 bases between. The length of the CDR3 is 15 residues. Looked up from germline, CDR1 is SGDLS and CDR2 is YYNGEE. CDR3 bases: TGTGCCAGCAGCGTCGGGACACCGGGGACCGGGGAGCTGTTTTTT. Its protein is CASSVGTPGTGELFF.

The J gene is TRBJ1-4, the V gene TRBV6-1, with a tentative D call TRBD1 (6 bases). Per the germline V gene, CDR1 is MNHNS and CDR2 is SASEGT. The CDR3 spans 14 residues. V gave up 3 bases and J gave up 3 bases, with 8 bases separating them. The chain's CDR3 is CASSERGANEKLFF. CDR3 DNA sequence: TGTGCCAGCAGTGAGAGGGGGGCTAATGAAAAACTGTTTTTT.

With respect to this clone: Compared with germline, one end of the junction differs, possibly owing to a read error. This sequence joins TRBV13 and TRBJ2-2; D possibly corresponds to TRBD2 (6 bases). Germline values: CDR1 PRHDT, CDR2 FYEKMQ (reference sequence). This CDR3 comprises 18 residues. In DNA form, the CDR3 reads TGTGCCAGCAGTTTAGATGGACGGAGGGGAGGGAACACCGGGGAGCTGTTTTTT. Translating gives CASSLDGRRGGNTGELFF. Drawing the rest from reference TRBV13 and TRBJ2-2, the complete variable domain is AAGVIQSPRHLIKEKRETATLKCYPIPRHDTVYWYQQGPGQDPQFLISFYEKMQSDKGSIPDRFSAQQFSDYHSELNMSSLELGDSALYFCASSLDGRRGGNTGELFFGEGSRLTVL.

This chain connects TRBV5-4 to TRBJ2-5; D may match TRBD1 or TRBD2 (6 bases each). Germline V gene sequence: CDR1 SGHNT, CDR2 YYREEE (reference sequence). The CDR3 extends over 15 amino acids. Trimming cost V 4 bases and J 1 base, with 14 bases left between them. The CDR3: CASSITGAPQETQYF. The CDR3 bases are TGTGCCAGCAGCATCACGGGGGCACCCCAAGAGACCCAGTACTTC.

The V gene is TRBV3-1 (or the pseudogene TRBV3-2), the J gene TRBJ2-5; tentatively, D is TRBD1 or TRBD2 (5 bases each). The CDR3 loop spans 19 amino acids. Germline loops: CDR1 LGHDT, CDR2 YNNKEL (reference sequence). V gave up 0 bases and J gave up 0 bases, with 20 bases separating them. The CDR3 loop reads CASSQEVILGDGDQETQYF. In DNA, the CDR3 is TGTGCCAGCAGCCAAGAAGTTATACTCGGGGACGGGGACCAAGAGACCCAGTACTTC.

The chain has TRBV5-1 and TRBJ2-7; no firm D call. Trimming shortened V by 3 bases and J by 0 bases, and 10 bases separated the two germline ends. This CDR3 spans 14 amino acids. Germline V gene lookup returns CDR1 SGHRS and CDR2 YFSETQ. In DNA, the CDR3 is TGCGCCAGCAGCTCTGGGCCGAGCTCCTACGAGCAGTACTTC. Translating gives CASSSGPSSYEQYF.

The CDR3: CASSEQGRNTEAFF. The CDR3 nucleotides are TGTGCCAGCAGTGAACAGGGAAGGAACACTGAAGCTTTCTTT. The chain uses TRBV6-1 and TRBJ1-1; perhaps TRBD1 as D (5 bases). This CDR3 is built from 14 residues. V lost 2 bases and J 1 base, leaving 8 bases between the germline ends. Germline assignment: CDR1 MNHNS and CDR2 SASEGT.

This rearrangement joins TRBV9 to TRBJ1-6, with D possibly being TRBD1 (6 bases). Trimming cost V 0 bases and J 7 bases, with 14 bases left between them. CDR1 is SGDLS, CDR2 YYNGEE, per germline. This CDR3 has 16 residues. The CDR3 DNA follows: TGTGCCAGCAGCGTAGGTTCAGGCAGGGGAAATTCACCCCTCCACTTT. Its translation: CASSVGSGRGNSPLHF.

V and J are TRBV6-5 and TRBJ1-2; D not resolved. This CDR3 contains 14 residues. V was cut by 0 bases and J by 0 bases, with 5 bases left in between. The germline V gene has CDR1 MNHEY and CDR2 SVGAGI. CDR3 coding DNA: TGTGCCAGCAGTTACTCGTATACTAACTATGGCTACACCTTC. Translation: CASSYSYTNYGYTF.

The chain uses TRBV7-2 and TRBJ1-2, with 9 bases aligning to TRBD1. Per the germline V gene, CDR1 is SGHTA and CDR2 is FQGNSA. The CDR3 sequence is 15 residues long. After removal of 4 bases from V and 6 bases from J, the junction contained 9 bases not matched to a gene. CDR3 coding DNA: TGTGCCAGCAGCTCATCCGGGACAGGGCTCCATGGCTACACCTTC. Residues: CASSSSGTGLHGYTF.

The chain carries TRBV15 and TRBJ2-7; weak D call: TRBD2 (6 bases). Germline CDR1 and CDR2: LNHNV and YYDKDF (reference sequence). V gave up 3 bases and J gave up 0 bases, with 9 bases separating them. This CDR3 has 14 residues. The CDR3, as DNA: TGTGCCACCAGCAGGGGGGGAAGCTCCTACGAGCAGTACTTC. This sequence encodes CATSRGGSSYEQYF.

This clone is a singleton in its sample. One end of the junction varies from germline; a read error may be responsible. The genes are TRBV30 and TRBJ2-7, with a tentative D call TRBD1 (6 bases). This CDR3 comprises 14 residues. The germline gives CDR1 GTSNPN, CDR2 SVGIG (reference sequence). CDR3 sequence reads: CAWTKGDTATTSLF. The CDR3 coding sequence is TGTGCCTGGACTAAGGGGGACACCGCCACTACGAGCCTCTTC.

V is TRBV19 and J is TRBJ2-5; 9 nucleotides line up with TRBD2. There are 14 residues in the CDR3. V shed 5 bases, J shed 7 bases, and the junction held 8 bases outside the gene matches. Germline V gene sequence: CDR1 LNHDA, CDR2 SQIVND (reference sequence). CDR3 sequence (DNA): TGTGCCAGTAGTGAAGGCGGGGGGGCTGGGACCCAGTACTTC. Its protein product is CASSEGGGAGTQYF.

This clone was picked up one time. The chain employs TRBV7-2 and TRBJ2-7, with D hard to call. Germline values: CDR1 SGHTA, CDR2 FQGNSA. V dropped 3 bases and J dropped 4 bases, with 13 bases sitting between them. The CDR3 consists of 14 residues. The CDR3 is CASSLSAVVYEQYF. The CDR3 bases are TGTGCCAGCAGCTTGTCCGCAGTGGTGTACGAGCAGTACTTC.